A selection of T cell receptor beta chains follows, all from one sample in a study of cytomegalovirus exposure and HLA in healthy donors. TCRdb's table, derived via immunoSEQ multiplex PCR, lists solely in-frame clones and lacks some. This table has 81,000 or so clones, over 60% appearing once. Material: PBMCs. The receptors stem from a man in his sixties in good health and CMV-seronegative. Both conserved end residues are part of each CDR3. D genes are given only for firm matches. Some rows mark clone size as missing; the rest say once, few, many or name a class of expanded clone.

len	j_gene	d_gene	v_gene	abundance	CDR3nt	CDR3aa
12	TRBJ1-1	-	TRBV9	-	TGTGCCAGCAGCGCCCGTCCGGGTGAAGCTTTCTTT	CASSARPGEAFF
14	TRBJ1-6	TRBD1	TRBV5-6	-	TGTGCCAGCAGCTTTAACTCAGGGGGCTCACCCCTCCACTTT	CASSFNSGGSPLHF
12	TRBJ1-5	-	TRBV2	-	TGTGCGGGGGCGGACAGCAATCAGCCCCAGCATTTT	CAGADSNQPQHF
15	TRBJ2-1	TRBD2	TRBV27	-	TGTGCCAGCAGTTTTAGGCGGGGGAGTTACAATGAGCAGTTCTTC	CASSFRRGSYNEQFF
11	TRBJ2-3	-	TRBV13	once	TGTGCCAGCAGCCTAGCACTTACGCAGTATTTT	CASSLALTQYF
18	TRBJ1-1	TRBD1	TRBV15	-	TGTGCCACCAGCAGAGGGCCCAGTGGAAGGGGGCGAGGCACTGAAGCTTTCTTT	CATSRGPSGRGRGTEAFF
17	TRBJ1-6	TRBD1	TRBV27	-	TGTGCCAGCAGTTCCCCGACCTACAGGGGAAGGAATTCACCCCTCCACTTT	CASSSPTYRGRNSPLHF
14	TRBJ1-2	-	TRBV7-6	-	TGTGCCAGCAGCCAACTGGGGGGGAACTATGGCTACACCTTC	CASSQLGGNYGYTF
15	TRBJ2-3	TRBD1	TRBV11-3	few	TGTGCCAGCAGCTTTAGGGGGCGGAACACAGATACGCAGTATTTT	CASSFRGRNTDTQYF
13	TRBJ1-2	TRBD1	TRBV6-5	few	TGTGCCAGCAGCGGGACAGTAAACTATGGCTACACCTTC	CASSGTVNYGYTF
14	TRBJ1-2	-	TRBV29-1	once	TGCAGCGCCAGCAAGGGGGAGCAACACTATGGCTACACCTTC	CSASKGEQHYGYTF
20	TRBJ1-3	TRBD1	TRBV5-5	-	TGTGCCAGCAGCTTCGTTCCTGGCATGGGACAGGGCGCCTCTGGAAACACCATATATTTT	CASSFVPGMGQGASGNTIYF
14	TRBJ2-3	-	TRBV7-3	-	TGTGCCAGCAGCTTAAGCAGGGTGGCAGATACGCAGTATTTT	CASSLSRVADTQYF
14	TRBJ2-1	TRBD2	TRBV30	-	TGTGCCTGGACTCGACTAGCGGGGAGCGATGAGCAGTTCTTC	CAWTRLAGSDEQFF
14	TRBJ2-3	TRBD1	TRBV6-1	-	TGTGCCAGCAGTCCGGGACAGGGCACAGATACGCAGTATTTT	CASSPGQGTDTQYF
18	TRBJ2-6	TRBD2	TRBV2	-	TGTGCCAGCAGTGGACTAGCGGGGGGATTCTCTGGGGCCAACGTCCTGACTTTC	CASSGLAGGFSGANVLTF
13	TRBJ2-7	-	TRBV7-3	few	TGTGCCAGCAGCACCCTAGACAGCGTCGAGCAGTACTTC	CASSTLDSVEQYF
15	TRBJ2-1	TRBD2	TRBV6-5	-	TGTGCCAGCAGTTACTTAGTCGGGGGGGGGCCTGAGCAGTTCTTC	CASSYLVGGGPEQFF
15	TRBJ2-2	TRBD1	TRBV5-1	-	TGCGCCAGCAGCTCGACAGGGGTGAGCACCGGGGAGCTGTTTTTT	CASSSTGVSTGELFF
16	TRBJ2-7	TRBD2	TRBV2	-	TGTGCCAGCAGTCATCATAGCGGGGAGATCCTAAGCGAGCAGTACTTC	CASSHHSGEILSEQYF
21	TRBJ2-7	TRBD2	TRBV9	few	TGTGCCAGCAGCGCATCAAGGAGGACTAGCGGGGTTCCAGGATCCTCCTACGAGCAGTACTTC	CASSASRRTSGVPGSSYEQYF
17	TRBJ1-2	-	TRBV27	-	TGTGCCAGCAGTTTATCGTGGTCGGCAGGGTATCCCTATGGCTACACCTTC	CASSLSWSAGYPYGYTF
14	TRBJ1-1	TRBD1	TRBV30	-	TGTGCCTGGAGTGTAGCACAGGGGGTAACTGAAGCTTTCTTT	CAWSVAQGVTEAFF
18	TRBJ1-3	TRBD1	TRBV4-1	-	TGCGCCAGCAGCCAGGGGGGGGGACAGGGTTCGCGTGGAAACACCATATATTTT	CASSQGGGQGSRGNTIYF
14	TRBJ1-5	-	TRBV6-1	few	TGTGCCAGCAGTGAAGCTTCAGGGAATCAGCCCCAGCATTTT	CASSEASGNQPQHF
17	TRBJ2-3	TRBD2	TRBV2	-	TGTGCCAGCGCTCCGGGGGGGTCCAGGGCTCGCACAGATACGCAGTATTTT	CASAPGGSRARTDTQYF
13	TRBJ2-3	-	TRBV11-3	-	TGTGCCAGCGCGAGGACTAGCACAGATACGCAGTATTTT	CASARTSTDTQYF
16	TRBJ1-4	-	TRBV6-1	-	TGTGCCAGCAGTGGTCCGGCAGGGGCGACTAATGAAAAACTGTTTTTT	CASSGPAGATNEKLFF
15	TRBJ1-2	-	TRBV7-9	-	TGTTCCAGCAGCTTAGTCGGCAGGGTGGGGTTCGGCTACACCTTC	CSSSLVGRVGFGYTF
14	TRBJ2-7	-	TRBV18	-	TGTGCCAGCTCACCTTCCGGGGTACGTAACGAGCAGTACTTC	CASSPSGVRNEQYF
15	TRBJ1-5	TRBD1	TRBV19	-	TGTGCCAGTAGGCGACAGGGGGTTGGCAATCAGCCCCAGCATTTT	CASRRQGVGNQPQHF
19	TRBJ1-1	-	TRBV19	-	TGTGCCAGTACCCCCCTAGTTTTTCGTCCGCCGACCTTGAACACTGAAGCTTTCTTT	CASTPLVFRPPTLNTEAFF
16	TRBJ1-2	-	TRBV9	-	TGTGCCAGCAGCGTAGAGGGTGGGGGAGGCAATTATGGCTACACCTTC	CASSVEGGGGNYGYTF
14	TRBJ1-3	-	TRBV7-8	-	TGTGCCAGCAGCCCTCAGGGAAACGGAAACACCATATATTTT	CASSPQGNGNTIYF
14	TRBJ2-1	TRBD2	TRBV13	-	TGTGCCAGCAGCCCCGTAGCGGGGGGAGTTGAGCAGTTCTTC	CASSPVAGGVEQFF
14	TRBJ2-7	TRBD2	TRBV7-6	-	TGTGCCAGCAGCTCAGAGACTAGCGCCTACGAGCAGTACTTC	CASSSETSAYEQYF
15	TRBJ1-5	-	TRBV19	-	TGTGCCAGTAGTATAGTGAGTACGTTGAATCAGCCCCAGCATTTT	CASSIVSTLNQPQHF
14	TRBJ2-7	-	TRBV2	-	TGTGCCAGCACTACGAACCAGGGCCCCTACGAGCAGTACTTC	CASTTNQGPYEQYF
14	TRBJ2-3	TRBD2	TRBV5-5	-	TGTGCCGGAGGGCTAGCGGGACTCACAGATACGCAGTATTTT	CAGGLAGLTDTQYF
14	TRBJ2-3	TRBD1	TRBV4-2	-	TGTGCCAGCAGCCAGGACAGGAGCACAGATACGCAGTATTTT	CASSQDRSTDTQYF
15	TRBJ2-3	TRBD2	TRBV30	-	TGTGCCTGGGGCGGACTAGCGGGGGGGGCAGATACGCAGTATTTT	CAWGGLAGGADTQYF
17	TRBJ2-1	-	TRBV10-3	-	TGTGCCATCAGTGAGTCGATCCAGGAAACTTCCTACAATGAGCAGTTCTTC	CAISESIQETSYNEQFF
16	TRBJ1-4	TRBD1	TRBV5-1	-	TGCGCCAGCAGCTCCTGGGGGGACAGGGGGAATGAAAAACTGTTTTTT	CASSSWGDRGNEKLFF